This TCR beta chain was recorded in a study of blood T cells in healthy people across ages. Study outcomes and limitations: Significant beta diversity loss was already apparent by age roughly 38, declining roughly linearly.

In regard to this clonotype: Its antigen remains unidentified.

Unmatched junction bases numbered 8, after V lost 7 bases and J lost 1 base. The CDR3 has 15 amino acids. Germline lookup yields CDR1 SGHRS and CDR2 YFSETQ. The second PCR ran 7 to 11 cycles with a sample-barcoded 5' primer and J-beta primers. TCRdb redid the calling of the 5' RACE reads with MiXCR, one entry per CDR3 protein. The table lists some 1.5 million distinct CDR3 sequences, 28% of them singletons. The clonotype originates from a woman under 40 in good health. Sequencing was carried out using blood. V and J are TRBV5-1 and TRBJ1-2; 9 positions match TRBD1. The CDR3 DNA follows: TGCGCCAGCTTCCACGGGACAGGGAATAACTATGGCTACACCTTC. Protein product: CASFHGTGNNYGYTF.